What follows describes a single T cell receptor beta chain. What it recognizes is unknown. The source of the sample is a study of cytomegalovirus exposure and HLA in healthy donors. General study points: Most CMV-associated TCR beta chains were later found to appear HLA-restricted. Later on, a genetic analysis was performed. It linked a missense variant in DCLRE1C with V- and J-gene trimming of TCR beta. Listed as cytomegalovirus-associated were over 150 TCR beta chains.

The primer mix had 60 Vbeta and 13 Jbeta primers. Here immunoSEQ multiplex PCR was the method, and the copy in TCRdb shows in-frame clones only, minus some. Of some 150,000 clones detected, 75% to 85% appear once; the ten largest clones hold over 6%. The CDR3 has 15 amino acids. Germline CDR1 SGHDT, CDR2 YYEEEE. This chain uses TRBV5-6 with TRBJ2-5, with D tentatively TRBD1 (7 bases). The DNA end is a closer match to TRBJ2-7, so the J assignment may be wrong. Source material: PBMCs. This receptor was obtained from a young man in good health and CMV-seropositive. The CDR3, as DNA: TGTGCCAGCAACAAGGGAGGACAGGAGCCCTACGAGCAGTACTTC. Translated, it gives CASNKGGQEPYEQYF.